Detailed here is one T cell receptor beta chain. Its specificity is not known. The PCR was carried out with 60 Vbeta primers and 13 Jbeta primers. Using immunoSEQ multiplex PCR, the repertoire was profiled, and TCRdb retains in-frame clones only, with some absent. The sample comprises roughly 190,000 clones, over 75% of which are singletons, and 3.5% to 4% rests with the top ten. The CDR3 runs 15 residues. Losses at the gene ends were 3 bases for V and 1 base for J; bases not matched to a gene: 2. Germline assignment: CDR1 SGHAT and CDR2 FQNNGV. The sample originates from a study of cytomegalovirus exposure and HLA in healthy donors. Donors were ostensibly healthy at sampling, although undocumented immune exposures were probable. General study results and limits: A later analysis appeared to link common viral pathogens to several of the most significant clusters. As was reported, the classifier diagnosed cytomegalovirus status with high specificity and sensitivity. In a later analysis, donors in an Asian-associated ancestry cluster reportedly had fewer N-insertions in productive TCRs than the cohort mean.

The sample taken for sequencing was PBMCs. The chain links TRBV11-2 to TRBJ2-3, with 9 bases matching TRBD1. This receptor was obtained from a man between 50 and 59 years old in good health and CMV-seronegative. The DNA for the CDR3 is TGTGCCAGCAGCTTCAGGACAGGGGGCACAGATACGCAGTATTTT. Its translation is CASSFRTGGTDTQYF.